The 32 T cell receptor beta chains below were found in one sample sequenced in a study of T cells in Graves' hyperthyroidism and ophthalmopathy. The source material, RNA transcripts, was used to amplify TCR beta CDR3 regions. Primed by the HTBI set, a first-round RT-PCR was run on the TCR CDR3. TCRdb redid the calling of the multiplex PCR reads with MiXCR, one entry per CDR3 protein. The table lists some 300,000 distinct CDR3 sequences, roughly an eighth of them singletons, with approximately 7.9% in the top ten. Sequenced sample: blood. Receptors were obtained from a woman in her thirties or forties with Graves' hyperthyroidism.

CDR3 coding DNA: TGCAGTGCTAGTGGACAGGTGAACACTGAAGCTTTCTTT. Protein: CSASGQVNTEAFF. The gene calls are TRBV20-1 and TRBJ1-1, with TRBD1 matching 7 bases. Trimming at V came to 3 bases and at J to 0 bases, leaving 1 base not matched to a gene. Germline V gives CDR1 DFQATT, CDR2 SNEGSKA (reference sequence). The CDR3 length is 13 residues.

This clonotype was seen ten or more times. The CDR3: CASSIQQGARLGGYTF. CDR3 coding DNA: TGTGCCAGTAGTATCCAGCAGGGGGCCCGCCTCGGCGGCTACACCTTC. This chain joins TRBV19 and TRBJ1-2, with 8 positions matching TRBD1. CDR3 length: 16 residues. Trimming at V came to 3 bases and at J to 8 bases, leaving 14 bases not matched to a gene. Germline V gene sequence: CDR1 LNHDA, CDR2 SQIVND (reference sequence).

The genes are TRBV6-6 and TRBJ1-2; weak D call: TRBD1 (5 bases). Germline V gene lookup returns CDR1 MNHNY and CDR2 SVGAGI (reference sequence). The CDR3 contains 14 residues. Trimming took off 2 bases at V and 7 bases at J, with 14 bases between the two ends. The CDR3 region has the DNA TGTGCCAGCAGTTACGCGGGGGTATCTGGTGGCTACACCTTC. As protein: CASSYAGVSGGYTF.

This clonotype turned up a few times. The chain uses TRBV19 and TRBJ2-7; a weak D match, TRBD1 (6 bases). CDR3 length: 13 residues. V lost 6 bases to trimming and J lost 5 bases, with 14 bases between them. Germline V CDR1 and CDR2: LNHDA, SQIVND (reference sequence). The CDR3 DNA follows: TGTGCCAGTAGATCTACAGGGATCGACGAGCAGTACTTC. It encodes CASRSTGIDEQYF.

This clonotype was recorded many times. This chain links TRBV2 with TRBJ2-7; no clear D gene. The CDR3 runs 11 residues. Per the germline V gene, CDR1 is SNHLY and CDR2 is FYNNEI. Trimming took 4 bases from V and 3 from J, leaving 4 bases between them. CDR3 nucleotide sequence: TGTGCCAGCAGTGGTTACTACGAGCAGTACTTC. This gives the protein CASSGYYEQYF.

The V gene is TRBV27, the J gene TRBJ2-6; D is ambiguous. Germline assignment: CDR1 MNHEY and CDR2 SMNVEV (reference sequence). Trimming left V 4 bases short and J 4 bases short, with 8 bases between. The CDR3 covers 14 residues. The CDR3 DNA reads TGTGCCAGCAGTTCAGGTCTGGGGGCCAACGTCCTGACTTTC. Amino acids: CASSSGLGANVLTF.

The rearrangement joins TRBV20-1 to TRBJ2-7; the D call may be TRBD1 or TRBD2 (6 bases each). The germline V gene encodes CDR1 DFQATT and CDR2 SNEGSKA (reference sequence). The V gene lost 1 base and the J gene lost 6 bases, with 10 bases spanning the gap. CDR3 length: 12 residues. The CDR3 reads CSARGGAGEQYF. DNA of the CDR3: TGCAGTGCTAGAGGGGGGGCGGGCGAGCAGTACTTC.

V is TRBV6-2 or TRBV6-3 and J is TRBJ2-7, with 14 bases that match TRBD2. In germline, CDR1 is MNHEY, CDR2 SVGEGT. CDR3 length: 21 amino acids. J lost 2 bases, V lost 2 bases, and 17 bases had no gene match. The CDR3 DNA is TGTGCCAGCAGTTACCACACATCGGGGACTAGCGGGAGACTTTTGCCCTACGAGCAGTACTTC. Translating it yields CASSYHTSGTSGRLLPYEQYF.

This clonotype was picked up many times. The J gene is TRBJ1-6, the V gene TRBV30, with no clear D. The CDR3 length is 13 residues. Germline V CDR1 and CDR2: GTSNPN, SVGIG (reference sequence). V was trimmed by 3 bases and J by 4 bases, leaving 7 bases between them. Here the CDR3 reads CAWRTSYNSPLHF. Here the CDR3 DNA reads TGTGCCTGGAGAACCAGTTATAATTCACCCCTCCACTTT.

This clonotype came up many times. The CDR3 bases are TGTGCCAGCAGCTTGGGACAGAAGAATGGCTACACCTTC. This encodes CASSLGQKNGYTF. The J gene is TRBJ1-2, the V gene TRBV7-9; 7 nucleotides match TRBD1. CDR3 length: 13 amino acids. The V and J ends lost 3 bases and 6 bases, in that order; junction bases with no gene match: 4. The germline V gene has CDR1 SEHNR and CDR2 FQNEAQ (reference sequence).

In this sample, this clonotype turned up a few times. The DNA of the CDR3 is TGTGCCAGCAGCTTTAACAGGCCTGGAAACACCATATATTTT. As protein: CASSFNRPGNTIYF. The chain couples TRBV5-6 to TRBJ1-3, with D perhaps TRBD1 (5 bases). The CDR3 totals 14 residues. The V end lost 2 bases, the J end lost 2 bases, and 8 bases lay between the germline ends. Germline V gene lookup returns CDR1 SGHDT and CDR2 YYEEEE. The entire variable domain, with the rest obtained from reference TRBV5-6 and TRBJ1-3, is as follows: DAGVTQSPTHLIKTRGQQVTLRCSPKSGHDTVSWYQQALGQGPQFIFQYYEEEERQRGNFPDRFSGHQFPNYSSELNVNALLLGDSALYLCASSFNRPGNTIYFGEGSWLTVV.

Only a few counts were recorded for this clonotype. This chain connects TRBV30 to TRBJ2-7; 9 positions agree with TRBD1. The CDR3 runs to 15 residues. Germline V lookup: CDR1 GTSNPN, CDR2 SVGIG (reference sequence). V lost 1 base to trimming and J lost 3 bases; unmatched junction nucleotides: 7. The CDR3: CAWSGLGQGIYEQYF. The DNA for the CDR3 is TGTGCCTGGAGTGGGCTGGGACAGGGAATCTACGAGCAGTACTTC.

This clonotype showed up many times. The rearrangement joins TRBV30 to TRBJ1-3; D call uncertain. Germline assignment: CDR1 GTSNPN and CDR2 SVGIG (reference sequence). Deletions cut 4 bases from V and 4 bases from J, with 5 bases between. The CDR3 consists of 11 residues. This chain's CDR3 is CAWTTGNTIYF. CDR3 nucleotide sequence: TGTGCCTGGACCACGGGAAACACCATATATTTT.

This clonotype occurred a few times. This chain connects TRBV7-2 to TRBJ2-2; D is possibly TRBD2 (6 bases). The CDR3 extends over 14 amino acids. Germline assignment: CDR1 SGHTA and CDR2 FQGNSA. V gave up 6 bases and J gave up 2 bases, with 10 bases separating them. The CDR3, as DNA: TGTGCCAGCAGGCTGGGACTTAACACCGGGGAGCTGTTTTTT. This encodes CASRLGLNTGELFF.

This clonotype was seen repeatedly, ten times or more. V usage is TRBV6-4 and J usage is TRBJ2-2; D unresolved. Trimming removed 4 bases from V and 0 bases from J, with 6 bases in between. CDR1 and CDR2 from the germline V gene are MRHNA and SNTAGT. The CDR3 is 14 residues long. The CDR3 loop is CASSVVPNTGELFF. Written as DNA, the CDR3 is TGTGCCAGCAGTGTCGTCCCGAACACCGGGGAGCTGTTTTTT.

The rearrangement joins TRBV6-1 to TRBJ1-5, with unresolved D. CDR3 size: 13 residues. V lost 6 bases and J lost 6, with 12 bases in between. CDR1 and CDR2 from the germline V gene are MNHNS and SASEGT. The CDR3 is CASRGFESQPQHF. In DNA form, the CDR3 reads TGTGCCAGCAGGGGGTTTGAAAGTCAGCCCCAGCATTTT.

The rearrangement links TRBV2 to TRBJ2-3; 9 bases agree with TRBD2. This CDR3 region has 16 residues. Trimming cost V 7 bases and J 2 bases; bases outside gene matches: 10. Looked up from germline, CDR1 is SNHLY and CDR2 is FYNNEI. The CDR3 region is CASIPGLASSTDTQYF. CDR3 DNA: TGTGCCAGCATCCCGGGACTAGCCTCTTCCACAGATACGCAGTATTTT.

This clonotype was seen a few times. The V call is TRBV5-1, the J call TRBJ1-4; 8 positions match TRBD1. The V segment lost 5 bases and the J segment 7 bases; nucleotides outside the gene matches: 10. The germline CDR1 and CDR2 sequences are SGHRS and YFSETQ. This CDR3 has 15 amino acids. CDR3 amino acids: CASRQLQGDREKLFF. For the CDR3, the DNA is TGCGCCAGCAGACAGCTACAGGGGGATCGTGAAAAACTGTTTTTT.

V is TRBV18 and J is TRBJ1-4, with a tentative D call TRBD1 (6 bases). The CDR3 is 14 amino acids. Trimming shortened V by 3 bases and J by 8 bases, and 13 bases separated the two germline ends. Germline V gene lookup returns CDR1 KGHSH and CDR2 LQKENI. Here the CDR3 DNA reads TGTGCCAGCTCACCCTGGACAGATAGGGAAAAACTGTTTTTT. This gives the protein CASSPWTDREKLFF.

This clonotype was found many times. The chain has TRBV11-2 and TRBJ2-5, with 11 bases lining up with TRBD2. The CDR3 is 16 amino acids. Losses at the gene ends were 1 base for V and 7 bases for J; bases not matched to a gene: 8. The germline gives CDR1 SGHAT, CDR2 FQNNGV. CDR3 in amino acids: CASSLGALAGVGTQYF. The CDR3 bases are TGTGCCAGCAGCTTAGGCGCACTAGCGGGAGTAGGGACCCAGTACTTC.

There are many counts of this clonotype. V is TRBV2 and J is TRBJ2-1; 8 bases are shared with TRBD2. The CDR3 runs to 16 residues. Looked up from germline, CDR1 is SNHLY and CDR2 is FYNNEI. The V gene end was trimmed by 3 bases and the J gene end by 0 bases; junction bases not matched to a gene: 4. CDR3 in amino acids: CASSDGGRPSYNEQFF. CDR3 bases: TGTGCCAGCAGTGATGGCGGGAGGCCCTCCTACAATGAGCAGTTCTTC.

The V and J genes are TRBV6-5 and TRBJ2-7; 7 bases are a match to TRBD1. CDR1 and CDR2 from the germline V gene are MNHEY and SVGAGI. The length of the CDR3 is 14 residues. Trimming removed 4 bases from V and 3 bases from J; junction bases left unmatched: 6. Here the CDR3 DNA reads TGTGCCAGCAGTTTAGACAGGGAAGTCTACGAGCAGTACTTC. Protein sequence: CASSLDREVYEQYF.

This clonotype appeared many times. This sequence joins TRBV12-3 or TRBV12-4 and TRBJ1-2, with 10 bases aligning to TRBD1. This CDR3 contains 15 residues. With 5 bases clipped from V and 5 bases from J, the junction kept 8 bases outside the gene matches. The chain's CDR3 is CASSPDRDRGYGYTF. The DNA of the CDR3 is TGTGCCAGCAGTCCGGACCGGGACAGGGGATATGGCTACACCTTC.

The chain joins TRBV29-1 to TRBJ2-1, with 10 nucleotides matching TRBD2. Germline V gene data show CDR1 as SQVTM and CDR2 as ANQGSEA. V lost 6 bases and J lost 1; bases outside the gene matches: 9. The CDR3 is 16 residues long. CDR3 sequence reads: CSVRQGLAVSYNEQFF. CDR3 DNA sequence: TGCAGCGTCCGACAAGGACTAGCGGTTTCCTACAATGAGCAGTTCTTC.

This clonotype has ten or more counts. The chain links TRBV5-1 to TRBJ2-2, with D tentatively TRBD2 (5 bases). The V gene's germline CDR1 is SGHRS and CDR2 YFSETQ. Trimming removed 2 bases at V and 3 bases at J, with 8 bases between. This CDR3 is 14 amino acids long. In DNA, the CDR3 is TGCGCCAGCAGCTTTCGGACTGACACCGGGGAGCTGTTTTTT. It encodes CASSFRTDTGELFF.

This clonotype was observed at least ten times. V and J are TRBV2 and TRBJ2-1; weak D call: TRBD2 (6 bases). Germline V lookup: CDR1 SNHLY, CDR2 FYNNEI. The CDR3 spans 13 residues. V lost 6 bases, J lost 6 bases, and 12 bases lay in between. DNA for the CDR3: TGTGCCAGCAGGAGGCTAGCGACCAATGAGCAGTTCTTC. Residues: CASRRLATNEQFF.

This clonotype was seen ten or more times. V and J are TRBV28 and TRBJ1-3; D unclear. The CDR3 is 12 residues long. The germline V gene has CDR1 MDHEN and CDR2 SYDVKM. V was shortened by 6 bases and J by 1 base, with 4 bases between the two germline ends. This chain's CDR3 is CASRGSGNTIYF. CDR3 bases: TGTGCCAGCAGGGGTTCTGGAAACACCATATATTTT.

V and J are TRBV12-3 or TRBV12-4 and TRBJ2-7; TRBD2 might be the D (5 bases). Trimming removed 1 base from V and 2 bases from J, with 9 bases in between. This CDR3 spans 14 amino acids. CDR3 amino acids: CASSLVGAPYEQYF. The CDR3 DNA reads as TGTGCCAGCAGTTTAGTGGGAGCCCCCTACGAGCAGTACTTC.

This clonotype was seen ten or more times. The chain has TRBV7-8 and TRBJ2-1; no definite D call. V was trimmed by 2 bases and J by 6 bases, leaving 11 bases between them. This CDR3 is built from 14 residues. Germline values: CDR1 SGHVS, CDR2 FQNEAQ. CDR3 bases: TGTGCCAGCAGCTTACTGGGCTCTACCAATGAGCAGTTCTTC. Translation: CASSLLGSTNEQFF.

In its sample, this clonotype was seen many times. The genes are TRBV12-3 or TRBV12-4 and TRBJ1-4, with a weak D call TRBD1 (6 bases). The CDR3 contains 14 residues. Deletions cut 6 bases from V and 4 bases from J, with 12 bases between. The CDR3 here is CASSPGQYNEKLFF. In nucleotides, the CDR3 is TGTGCCAGCAGCCCCGGACAGTATAATGAAAAACTGTTTTTT.

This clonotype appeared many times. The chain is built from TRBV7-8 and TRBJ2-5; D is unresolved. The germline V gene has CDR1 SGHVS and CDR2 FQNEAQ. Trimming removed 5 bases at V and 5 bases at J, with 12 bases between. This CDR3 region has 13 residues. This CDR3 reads CASSRSRVETQYF. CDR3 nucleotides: TGTGCCAGCAGCCGTAGTCGGGTTGAGACCCAGTACTTC.

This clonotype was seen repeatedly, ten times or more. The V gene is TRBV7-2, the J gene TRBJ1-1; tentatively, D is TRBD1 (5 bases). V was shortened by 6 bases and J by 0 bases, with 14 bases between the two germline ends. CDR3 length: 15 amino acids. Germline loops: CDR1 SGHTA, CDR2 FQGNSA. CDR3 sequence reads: CASRRGDVLNTEAFF. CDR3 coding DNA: TGTGCCAGCAGGAGAGGGGACGTTTTGAACACTGAAGCTTTCTTT.